A selection of T cell receptor beta chains follows, all from one sample in a study of blood T cell repertoires in COVID-19. The assay was immunoSEQ multiplex PCR, and TCRdb's table has in-frame clones only and misses some. Of 40,000 to 50,000 clones listed, 70% to 80% are singletons. What was sequenced was peripheral blood. The receptors shown here come from a man in his 70s with acute or convalescent COVID-19. Each CDR3 is given with its conserved first and last residue. The order of the fields is clone size, J gene, D gene, V gene, CDR3 DNA, CDR3 protein. A D gene is named only where the DNA matches it firmly. Clone sizes are given selectively: once, few, many, or a class where the clone is expanded.

>NA|TRBJ2-1|TRBD2|TRBV5-4
TGTGCCAGCAGCTTGGTCGTCGGGAGGTACAATGAGCAGTTCTTC
CASSLVVGRYNEQFF
>NA|TRBJ2-1|TRBD2|TRBV3-1/TRBV3-2
TGTGCCAGCAGTCCTAGCGGGGGGTACGGTGAGCAGTTCTTC
CASSPSGGYGEQFF
>NA|TRBJ1-4|TRBD1|TRBV10-3
TGTGCCATCAGTGATCGGGAGTCAGGGGGATCGTCTAATGAAAAACTGTTTTTT
CAISDRESGGSSNEKLFF
>NA|TRBJ1-1|NA|TRBV5-1
TGCGCCAGCAGCTGGGCTATTAACCCTCCTGAAGCTTTCTTT
CASSWAINPPEAFF
>many|TRBJ1-1|TRBD1|TRBV19
TGTGCCAGTAGTATAGCCCCCGGGGGGACAGGAGCTTTCTTT
CASSIAPGGTGAFF
>NA|TRBJ2-4|TRBD2|TRBV12-3/TRBV12-4
TGTGCCAGCAGTTCCCTGCGGGGGATTCAGTACTTC
CASSSLRGIQYF
>NA|TRBJ1-2|TRBD1|TRBV7-9
TGTGCCAGCAGCCCCGGGGACAGAGGGTATGGCTACACCTTC
CASSPGDRGYGYTF
>NA|TRBJ1-1|TRBD1|TRBV5-6
TGTGCCAGCAGCGGGAACAGGGGGCTGGGGACTGAAGCTTTCTTT
CASSGNRGLGTEAFF
>NA|TRBJ2-1|NA|TRBV28
TGTGCCAGCATTCCCCTCGGAGGGGCGCTTAGCTCCTACAATGAGCAGTTCTTC
CASIPLGGALSSYNEQFF
>NA|TRBJ2-4|NA|TRBV12-2
TGTGCAAGTCGCTTAGCGTTTTGGGAGGAGGCGAACATTCAGTACTTC
CASRLAFWEEANIQYF
>NA|TRBJ1-2|NA|TRBV28
TGTGCCAGCACTCCGGGACAATCTAACTATGGCTACACCTTC
CASTPGQSNYGYTF
>NA|TRBJ1-6|NA|TRBV7-9
TGTGCCAGCAGCTTAGTCGGGGGTTTTTCAAATTCACCCCTCCACTTT
CASSLVGGFSNSPLHF
>NA|TRBJ1-2|TRBD1|TRBV19
TGTGCCAGTAGAGGTACGACAGGGGCGCGGAACTATGGCTACACCTTC
CASRGTTGARNYGYTF
>few|TRBJ1-6|NA|TRBV19
TGTGCCAGTAGCATGAGTGGACAGTATCGCACCTATAATTCACCCCTCCACTTT
CASSMSGQYRTYNSPLHF
>NA|TRBJ1-2|TRBD1|TRBV29-1
TGCAGCGCCACCGGGACAGGGGATCGCTATGGCTACACCTTC
CSATGTGDRYGYTF
>NA|TRBJ1-2|NA|TRBV19
TGTGCCAGTAGTACAGGGTTAAGATTCTATGGCTACACCTTC
CASSTGLRFYGYTF
>once|TRBJ2-1|TRBD2|TRBV28
TGTGCCAGCAGTCCGTGGACACGGGAGGAGGGCAATGAGCAGTTCTTC
CASSPWTREEGNEQFF
>NA|TRBJ2-5|TRBD2|TRBV4-1
TGCGCCAGCAGCCAGGGACTAGCGGGAGTAGCCGGAGAGACCCAGTACTTC
CASSQGLAGVAGETQYF
>NA|TRBJ1-2|TRBD1|TRBV6-4
TGTGCCAGCAGTGACACCCGACAGGGGTTGTTGCGTGGCTACACCTTC
CASSDTRQGLLRGYTF
>NA|TRBJ1-4|NA|TRBV27
TGTGCCAGCATGCCCTCCGGACCGGTGGGAGAACTGTTTTTT
CASMPSGPVGELFF
>once|TRBJ2-3|NA|TRBV6-5
TGTGCCAGCAGTTACAATCACCGGGTGGGGGGAGATACGCAGTATTTT
CASSYNHRVGGDTQYF
>NA|TRBJ2-7|NA|TRBV11-3
TGTGCCAGCAGCCTATCGCCTAGCTCTGTGCAGTACTTC
CASSLSPSSVQYF
>few|TRBJ2-4|NA|TRBV3-1/TRBV3-2
TGTGCCAGCAGCCCATCGGAGCAGGGGCTAGCCAAAAACATTCAGTACTTC
CASSPSEQGLAKNIQYF
>few|TRBJ2-5|NA|TRBV6-5
TGTGCCACCGACGGAGGGGGACAGAAAGAGACCCAGTACTTC
CATDGGGQKETQYF
>NA|TRBJ2-5|TRBD1|TRBV5-4
TGTGCCAGCAGCTTGGGGGGCAGGGGGCGGGAGACCCAGTACTTC
CASSLGGRGRETQYF
>NA|TRBJ1-1|TRBD1|TRBV6-5
TGTGCCAGCAGTTACCTGGACAGGGGGACTGAAGCTTTCTTT
CASSYLDRGTEAFF
>few|TRBJ1-3|TRBD1|TRBV5-8
TGTGCCAGCAGCTTTACCGGGACAGGGTGGAGCACCATATATTTT
CASSFTGTGWSTIYF
>NA|TRBJ1-5|NA|TRBV28
TGTGCCACACAGACAGGTTGGTACCTCAATAGCAATCAGCCCCAGCATTTT
CATQTGWYLNSNQPQHF
>NA|TRBJ2-1|TRBD2|TRBV6-5
TGTGCCAGCAGTTATAAACCCAGCGGGAGGGCCACTGAGCAGTTCTTC
CASSYKPSGRATEQFF
>NA|TRBJ1-1|NA|TRBV15
TGTGCCACCAGCAGAGAAGCGACGGCGTTAGTGACTTTCTTT
CATSREATALVTFF
>few|TRBJ1-2|NA|TRBV28
TGTGCCAGCAGTTTAGGCAACTATGGCTACACCTTC
CASSLGNYGYTF
>NA|TRBJ1-1|TRBD1|TRBV28
TGTGCCAGTGGACAGGGAAACACTGAAGCTTTCTTT
CASGQGNTEAFF
>NA|TRBJ1-5|NA|TRBV19
TGTGCCAGTAGTAGGGCGCAGGGGAATCAGCCCCAGCATTTT
CASSRAQGNQPQHF
>NA|TRBJ1-4|TRBD1|TRBV19
TGTGCCAGTAGTCCCGACAGGGACGAAAAACTGTTTTTT
CASSPDRDEKLFF
>few|TRBJ2-3|TRBD1|TRBV12-5
TGTGCTAGTGGTTGGGACAGATTAGAGTATTTT
CASGWDRLEYF
>few|TRBJ2-3|TRBD2|TRBV7-9
TGTGCCAGCAGCTTGCCTAGCGGGACCGATACGCAGTATTTT
CASSLPSGTDTQYF
>NA|TRBJ2-1|TRBD2|TRBV27
TGTGCCAGCAGTTTTCACGAGCGGGAGTTCGAGTTCTTC
CASSFHEREFEFF
>NA|TRBJ1-2|TRBD1|TRBV5-4
TGTGCCAGCAGCCGAGACAGGGTCTATGGCTACACCTTC
CASSRDRVYGYTF
>NA|TRBJ2-2|TRBD1|TRBV29-1
TGCAGCGCCGACAGGGGACAGGGGGGCACCGGGGAGCTGTTTTTT
CSADRGQGGTGELFF
>NA|TRBJ2-5|TRBD1|TRBV27
TGTGCCAGCAGTTTAGGACAGGGGATGGAAGAGACCCAGTACTTC
CASSLGQGMEETQYF
>few|TRBJ2-7|NA|TRBV27
TGTGCCAGCAGCTATTCCAGGACCTACGAGCAGTACTTC
CASSYSRTYEQYF
>NA|TRBJ1-2|TRBD1|TRBV3-1/TRBV3-2
TGTGCCAGCAGCCAATGGACAGGGATTAGCTATGGCTACACCTTC
CASSQWTGISYGYTF
>few|TRBJ1-2|TRBD1|TRBV6-5
TGTGCCACTATAATAAGAAAGGGGGCGATTTCTGGCTACACCTTC
CATIIRKGAISGYTF
>once|TRBJ1-2|TRBD1|TRBV7-2
TGTGCCAGCAGCTCGAACAGGGGGCAGGGCGGCTACACCTTC
CASSSNRGQGGYTF
>NA|TRBJ1-2|TRBD1|TRBV19
TGTGCCAGTACTAACCGGGACAGGAATGGCTACACCTTC
CASTNRDRNGYTF
>few|TRBJ1-1|NA|TRBV28
TGTGCCAGCGGCTCGGATTGGCAGGGTGAAGCTTTCTTT
CASGSDWQGEAFF
>NA|TRBJ2-1|TRBD2|TRBV18
TGTGCCAGCTCACCACCGGTGAGCGGGAGGGAGCAGTTCTTC
CASSPPVSGREQFF
>once|TRBJ2-7|NA|TRBV21-1
TGTGCCAGCATCCTAGGAGTGGACTACGAGCAGTACTTC
CASILGVDYEQYF
>NA|TRBJ2-5|NA|TRBV2
TGTGCCAGCGGGACCGGGACTCAAGAGACCCAGTACTTC
CASGTGTQETQYF